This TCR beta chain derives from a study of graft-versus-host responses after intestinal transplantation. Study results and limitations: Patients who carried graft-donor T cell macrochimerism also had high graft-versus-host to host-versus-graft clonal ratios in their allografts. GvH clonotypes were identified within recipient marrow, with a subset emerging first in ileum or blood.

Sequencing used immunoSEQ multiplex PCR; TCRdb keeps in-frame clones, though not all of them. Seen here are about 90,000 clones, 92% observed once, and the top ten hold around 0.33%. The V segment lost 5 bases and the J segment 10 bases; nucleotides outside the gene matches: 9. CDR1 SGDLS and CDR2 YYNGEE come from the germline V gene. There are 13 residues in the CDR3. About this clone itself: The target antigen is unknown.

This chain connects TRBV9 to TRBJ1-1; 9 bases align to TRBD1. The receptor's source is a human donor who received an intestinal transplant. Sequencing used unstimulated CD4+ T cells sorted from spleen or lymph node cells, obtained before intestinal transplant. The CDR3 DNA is TGTGCCAGCAGTACAGGGGGCGCGGATCGAGCTTTCTTT. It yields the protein CASSTGGADRAFF.